This T cell receptor (beta chain) derives from a study of identical twins. MiXCR was run by TCRdb on the 5' RACE reads, yielding one entry per CDR3 protein. Counted here are some 1,600,000 distinct CDR3 sequences, about 30% occurring once; the ten biggest clones make up about 0.25%. The germline V gene has CDR1 SGHRS and CDR2 YFSETQ. V gave up 4 bases and J gave up 8 bases; unmatched junction bases: 4. The CDR3 is 14 residues long. V and J are TRBV5-1 and TRBJ1-6; 9 bases align to TRBD1. This TCR derives from a newborn girl in good health. Sequencing input: cord blood. This chain's CDR3 is CASSQRQGDSPLHF. The CDR3, as DNA: TGCGCCAGCAGCCAGAGACAGGGGGATTCACCCCTCCACTTT.